This T cell receptor beta chain was identified in a study of blood T cell repertoires in COVID-19. Study in general: Sites across the United States, Italy and Spain contributed samples from acute and convalescent COVID-19. Sources were T cells, B-cell-depleted T cells, or PBMCs; the material itself was cDNA or gDNA.

Germline assignment: CDR1 SGHRS and CDR2 YFSETQ. CDR3 length equals 15 residues. The V gene lost 3 bases and the J gene lost 0 bases, with 9 bases spanning the gap. Original processing notes: Estimates of nucleated cell counts were drawn from the amplification of reference gene primers. Sequencing used immunoSEQ multiplex PCR; TCRdb keeps in-frame clones, though not all of them. That table is the source of V, J and clone size, and D and trimming were worked out from the DNA. The sample holds roughly 180,000 clones, 79% seen once. The chain employs TRBV5-1 and TRBJ1-4; unclear D gene. This TCR derives from a woman aged 60 to 75 with COVID-19, enrolled during active disease. The specimen sequenced was peripheral blood. The CDR3 is CASSSGRATNEKLFF. The CDR3 nucleotides read TGCGCCAGCAGCTCCGGGAGGGCAACTAATGAAAAACTGTTTTTT.